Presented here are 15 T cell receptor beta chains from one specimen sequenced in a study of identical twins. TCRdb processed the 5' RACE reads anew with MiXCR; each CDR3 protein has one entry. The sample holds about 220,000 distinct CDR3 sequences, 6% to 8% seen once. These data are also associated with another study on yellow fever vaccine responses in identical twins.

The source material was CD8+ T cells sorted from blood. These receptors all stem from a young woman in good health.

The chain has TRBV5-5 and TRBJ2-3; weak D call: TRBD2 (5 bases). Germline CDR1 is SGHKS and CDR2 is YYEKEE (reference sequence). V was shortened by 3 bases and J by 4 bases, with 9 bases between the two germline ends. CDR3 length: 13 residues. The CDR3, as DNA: TGTGCCAGCAGCTCCGGGATCCCAGATACGCAGTATTTT. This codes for CASSSGIPDTQYF.

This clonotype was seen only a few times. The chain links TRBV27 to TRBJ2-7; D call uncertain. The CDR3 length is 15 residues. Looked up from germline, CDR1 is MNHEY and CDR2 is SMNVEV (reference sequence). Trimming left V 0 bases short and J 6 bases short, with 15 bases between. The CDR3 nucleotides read TGTGCCAGCAGTTTATCGGCGATCCCGTCCGGCGAGCAGTACTTC. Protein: CASSLSAIPSGEQYF.

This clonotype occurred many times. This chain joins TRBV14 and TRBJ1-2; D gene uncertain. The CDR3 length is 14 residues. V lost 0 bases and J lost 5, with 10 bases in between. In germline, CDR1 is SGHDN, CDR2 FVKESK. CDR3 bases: TGTGCCAGCAGCCAAGATTCGTCCTATTATGGCTACACCTTC. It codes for CASSQDSSYYGYTF.

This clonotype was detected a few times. The CDR3 DNA reads as TGTGCCACCAGTGAAACAGGACTAGCCCCGAATGAGCAGTTCTTC. Translating it yields CATSETGLAPNEQFF. The chain recombines TRBV24-1 with TRBJ2-1, with 8 bases fitting TRBD2. V lost 4 bases and J lost 7; bases outside the gene matches: 8. In germline, CDR1 is KGHDR, CDR2 SFDVKD. The CDR3 contains 15 residues.

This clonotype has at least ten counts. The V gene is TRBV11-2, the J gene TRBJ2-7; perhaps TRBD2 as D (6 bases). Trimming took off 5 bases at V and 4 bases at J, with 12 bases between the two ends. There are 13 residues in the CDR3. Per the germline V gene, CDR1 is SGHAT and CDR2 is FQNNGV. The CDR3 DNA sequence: TGTGCCAGCAGCACGGGACTGCCTTACGAGCAGTACGTC. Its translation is CASSTGLPYEQYV.

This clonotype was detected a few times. The CDR3 sequence is CSVEWGDRGSYEQYF. The CDR3 DNA sequence: TGCAGCGTTGAATGGGGGGACAGGGGCTCATACGAGCAGTACTTC. The chain recombines TRBV29-1 with TRBJ2-7, with TRBD1 identical over 10 bases. The ends lost 2 bases at V and 4 bases at J; junction bases unmatched: 8. Germline V gene data show CDR1 as SQVTM and CDR2 as ANQGSEA. CDR3 size: 15 residues.

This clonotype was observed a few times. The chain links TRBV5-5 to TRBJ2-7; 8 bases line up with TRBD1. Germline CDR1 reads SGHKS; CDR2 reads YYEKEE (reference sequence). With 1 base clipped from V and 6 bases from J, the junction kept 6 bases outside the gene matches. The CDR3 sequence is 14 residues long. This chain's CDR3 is CASSLSFTGGEQYV. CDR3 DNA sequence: TGTGCCAGCAGCTTGAGTTTCACAGGGGGCGAGCAGTACGTC.

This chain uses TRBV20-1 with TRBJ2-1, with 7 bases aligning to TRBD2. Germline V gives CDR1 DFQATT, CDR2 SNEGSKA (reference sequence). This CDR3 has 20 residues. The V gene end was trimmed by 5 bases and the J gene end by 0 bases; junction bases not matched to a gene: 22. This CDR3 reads CSAYAPGTGQLAYSYNEQFF. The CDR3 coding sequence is TGCAGTGCTTACGCCCCTGGGACGGGCCAACTAGCGTACTCCTACAATGAGCAGTTCTTC.

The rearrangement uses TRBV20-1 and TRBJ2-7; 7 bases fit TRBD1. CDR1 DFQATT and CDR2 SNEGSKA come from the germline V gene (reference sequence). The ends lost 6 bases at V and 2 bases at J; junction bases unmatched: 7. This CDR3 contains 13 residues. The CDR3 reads CSATDREPYEQYV. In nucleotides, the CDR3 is TGCAGTGCCACAGACAGGGAGCCCTACGAGCAGTACGTC.

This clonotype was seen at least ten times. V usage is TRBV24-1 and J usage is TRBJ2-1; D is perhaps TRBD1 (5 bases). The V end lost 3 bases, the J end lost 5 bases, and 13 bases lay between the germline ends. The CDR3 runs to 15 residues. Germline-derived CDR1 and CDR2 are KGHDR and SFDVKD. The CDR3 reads CATSDMGRLDNEQFF. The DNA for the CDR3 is TGTGCCACCAGTGATATGGGGCGCCTGGACAATGAGCAGTTCTTC.

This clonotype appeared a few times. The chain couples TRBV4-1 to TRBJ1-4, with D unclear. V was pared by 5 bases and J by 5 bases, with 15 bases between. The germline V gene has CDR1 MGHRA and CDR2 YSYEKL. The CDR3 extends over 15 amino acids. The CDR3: CASSTQRNENEKLFF. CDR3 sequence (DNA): TGCGCCAGCAGCACCCAACGGAACGAGAATGAAAAACTGTTTTTT.

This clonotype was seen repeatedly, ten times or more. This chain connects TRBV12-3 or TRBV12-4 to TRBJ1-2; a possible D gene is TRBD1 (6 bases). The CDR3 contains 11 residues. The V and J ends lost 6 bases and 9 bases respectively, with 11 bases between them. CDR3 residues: CASSGQLSYTF. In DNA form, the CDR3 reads TGTGCCAGCAGCGGACAGTTAAGCTACACCTTC.

CDR3 sequence: CASSGGLAGGSYEQYF. In nucleotides, the CDR3 is TGTGCCAGCAGCGGAGGGCTAGCGGGAGGTTCCTACGAGCAGTACTTC. The chain employs TRBV9 and TRBJ2-7; 11 bases agree with TRBD2. CDR3 size: 16 residues. Losses at the gene ends were 3 bases for V and 1 base for J; bases not matched to a gene: 6. From germline, CDR1 is SGDLS and CDR2 YYNGEE.

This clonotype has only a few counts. CDR3 sequence (DNA): TGCAGTGCCCCTGTGAGGGAGCAGTTCTTC. Translated: CSAPVREQFF. The V and J genes are TRBV20-1 and TRBJ2-1; unclear D gene. This CDR3 is 10 amino acids long. Trimming stripped 6 bases from V and 10 bases from J, with 10 bases between. The germline V gene encodes CDR1 DFQATT and CDR2 SNEGSKA (reference sequence).

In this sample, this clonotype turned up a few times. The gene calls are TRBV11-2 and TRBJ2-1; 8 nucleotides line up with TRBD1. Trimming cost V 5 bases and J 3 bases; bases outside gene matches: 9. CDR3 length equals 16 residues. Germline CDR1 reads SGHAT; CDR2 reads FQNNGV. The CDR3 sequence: CASSDTGQGNYNEQFF. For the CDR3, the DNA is TGTGCCAGCAGCGACACTGGACAGGGTAACTACAATGAGCAGTTCTTC. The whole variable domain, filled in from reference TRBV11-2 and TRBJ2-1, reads EAGVAQSPRYKIIEKRQSVAFWCNPISGHATLYWYQQILGQGPKLLIQFQNNGVVDDSQLPKDRFSAERLKGVDSTLKIQPAKLEDSAVYLCASSDTGQGNYNEQFFGPGTRLTVL.